Each of the 27 T cell receptor beta chains below was sequenced from the same sample in a study of control samples from healthy donors and cancer patients. Measured with immunoSEQ multiplex PCR; TCRdb has only the in-frame clones, and not every one. The sample lists more than 85,000 clones, roughly 85% occurring once. The sequenced sample was blood. The receptors here all came from a woman aged 50 to 65 in good health.

This clone was seen once. The chain carries TRBV24-1 and TRBJ2-6, with D perhaps matching TRBD1 or TRBD2 (6 bases each). The V end was cut by 3 bases, the J end by 0 bases, with 17 bases between. The germline CDR1 and CDR2 sequences are KGHDR and SFDVKD. The CDR3 covers 19 residues. CDR3 in amino acids: CATSDTFAGGVSGANVLTF. CDR3 DNA: TGTGCCACCAGTGATACCTTCGCCGGGGGCGTCTCTGGGGCCAACGTCCTGACTTTC.

The chain combines TRBV6-6 with TRBJ2-7, with D uncertain. Trimming pared 5 bases from V and 0 bases from J, leaving 8 bases between. CDR3 length equals 13 residues. CDR1 and CDR2 (germline): MNHNY, SVGAGI (reference sequence). The CDR3 loop reads CASSPPASYEQYF. The DNA of the CDR3 is TGTGCCAGCAGTCCCCCAGCCTCCTACGAGCAGTACTTC.

The chain joins TRBV12-3 or TRBV12-4 to TRBJ2-3, with D uncertain. The CDR3 is made up of 11 amino acids. Trimming left V 6 bases short and J 6 bases short, with 7 bases between. The CDR3 loop reads CASSRLDTQYF. The CDR3 DNA is TGTGCCAGCAGCCGTCTGGATACGCAGTATTTT.

V gene TRBV28 combines with J gene TRBJ1-2, with 8 positions matching TRBD1. J was trimmed by 8 bases and V by 2 bases; bases with no gene match: 7. This CDR3 has 14 amino acids. Looked up from germline, CDR1 is MDHEN and CDR2 is SYDVKM. The chain's CDR3 is CASSLPGQGKGYTF. CDR3 DNA sequence: TGTGCCAGCAGTTTACCCGGACAGGGAAAAGGCTACACCTTC.

This rearrangement joins TRBV9 to TRBJ2-3, with 7 bases fitting TRBD2. V lost 3 bases to trimming and J lost 0 bases; unmatched junction nucleotides: 10. The CDR3 sequence is 17 residues long. CDR1 SGDLS and CDR2 YYNGEE come from the germline V gene. Here the CDR3 reads CASSAPGGVLSTDTQYF. In nucleotides, the CDR3 is TGTGCCAGCAGCGCCCCGGGGGGAGTTCTCAGCACAGATACGCAGTATTTT. Full variable domain (missing parts from reference TRBV9 and TRBJ2-3): DSGVTQTPKHLITATGQRVTLRCSPRSGDLSVYWYQQSLDQGLQFLIQYYNGEERAKGNILERFSAQQFPDLHSELNLSSLELGDSALYFCASSAPGGVLSTDTQYFGPGTRLTVL.

The V gene is TRBV11-2, the J gene TRBJ2-7; tentatively, D is TRBD1 (5 bases). CDR3 length equals 13 residues. Germline V gene lookup returns CDR1 SGHAT and CDR2 FQNNGV. With 2 bases removed from V and 2 bases from J, the gap between germline ends came to 7 bases. This CDR3 is CASSLTGPYEQYF. As DNA, the CDR3 is TGTGCCAGCAGCTTAACAGGACCCTACGAGCAGTACTTC.

The rearrangement links TRBV28 to TRBJ1-2; D perhaps matches TRBD1 (5 bases). V lost 6 bases and J 2 bases, leaving 19 bases between the germline ends. Germline-derived CDR1 and CDR2 are MDHEN and SYDVKM. The CDR3 covers 16 residues. CDR3 sequence (DNA): TGTGCCAGCAGCTCCCCCCGCTCGGGGGAGAACTATGGCTACACCTTC. This translates into CASSSPRSGENYGYTF.

This clone was found once. The chain links TRBV10-3 to TRBJ2-6, with 8 nucleotides matching TRBD1. V gave up 10 bases and J gave up 0 bases; unmatched junction bases: 5. This CDR3 spans 15 amino acids. Per germline, CDR1 ENHRY and CDR2 SYGVKD. CDR3 protein: CATRTGNSGANVLTF. The CDR3, as DNA: TGTGCCACAAGGACAGGGAACTCTGGGGCCAACGTCCTGACTTTC.

V is TRBV7-8 and J is TRBJ2-7; possible D gene TRBD1, 5 bases. Trimming took off 5 bases at V and 2 bases at J, with 13 bases between the two ends. Germline V gives CDR1 SGHVS, CDR2 FQNEAQ. The CDR3 contains 14 residues. The CDR3 DNA reads as TGTGCCAGCAGCCGAGACAGAGGTCCCTACGAGCAGTACTTC. It encodes CASSRDRGPYEQYF.

The gene calls are TRBV5-6 and TRBJ2-5; 13 positions agree with TRBD2. V shed 4 bases and J 4 bases; nucleotides not matched to a gene: 7. The germline gives CDR1 SGHDT, CDR2 YYEEEE. The CDR3 spans 16 residues. As DNA, the CDR3 is TGTGCCAGCAGCGTGAAAAGACTAGCGGGGGGAGAGACCCAGTACTTC. It yields the protein CASSVKRLAGGETQYF.

The chain couples TRBV19 to TRBJ2-2, with 13 bases lining up with TRBD2. Trimming cost V 10 bases and J 1 base; bases outside gene matches: 6. Germline values: CDR1 LNHDA, CDR2 SQIVND (reference sequence). The CDR3 covers 16 residues. For the CDR3, the DNA is TGTGCCACCGGGACTAGCGGGGCTGGGAACACCGGGGAGCTGTTTTTT. This gives the protein CATGTSGAGNTGELFF.

The chain joins TRBV4-1 to TRBJ2-7, with D uncertain. V lost 3 bases and J 1 base, leaving 13 bases between the germline ends. The CDR3 consists of 15 residues. Germline loops: CDR1 MGHRA, CDR2 YSYEKL. CDR3 coding DNA: TGCGCCAGCAGCCAGGGATACGGGTGGTCCTACGAGCAGTACTTC. It is translated as CASSQGYGWSYEQYF.

This clone was counted once. V usage is TRBV6-2 or TRBV6-3 and J usage is TRBJ1-6; 9 bases are shared with TRBD1. Germline V gene sequence: CDR1 MNHEY, CDR2 SVGEGT. CDR3 size: 15 residues. The ends lost 2 bases at V and 9 bases at J; junction bases unmatched: 5. The CDR3 nucleotides are TGTGCCAGCAGTTACGGGCAGACAGGGGGTTCACCCCTCCACTTT. It encodes CASSYGQTGGSPLHF.

V usage is TRBV6-7 and J usage is TRBJ1-2, with D perhaps matching TRBD1 (5 bases). TRBV6-7 is treated as an ORF (open reading frame) with a function not yet certain. This CDR3 comprises 14 residues. Trimming removed 2 bases from V and 3 bases from J, with 10 bases in between. Written as DNA, the CDR3 is TGTGCCAGCAGTTACGGCAGGGAAGACTATGGCTACACCTTC. This codes for CASSYGREDYGYTF.

The gene calls are TRBV7-2 and TRBJ1-2; TRBD1 might be the D (5 bases). There are 14 residues in the CDR3. Trimming stripped 2 bases from V and 2 bases from J, with 9 bases between. The V gene's germline CDR1 is SGHTA and CDR2 FQGNSA. Written as DNA, the CDR3 is TGTGCCAGCAGCTTAACGCGGGACAACTATGGCTACACCTTC. This encodes CASSLTRDNYGYTF.

The chain couples TRBV5-8 to TRBJ2-7, with 9 bases that match TRBD2. V lost 4 bases, J lost 0 bases, and 8 bases stayed unmatched. The CDR3 consists of 16 residues. Per germline, CDR1 SGHTS and CDR2 YDEGEE. The CDR3 sequence: CASSHLAGRGSYEQYF. CDR3 nucleotide sequence: TGTGCCAGCAGCCACCTAGCGGGACGAGGCTCCTACGAGCAGTACTTC.

This sequence joins TRBV19 and TRBJ1-4; no clear D. V dropped 6 bases and J dropped 0 bases, with 8 bases sitting between them. Germline V gives CDR1 LNHDA, CDR2 SQIVND (reference sequence). The CDR3 has 14 residues. CDR3 in amino acids: CASRGVPTNEKLFF. CDR3 DNA: TGTGCCAGTAGAGGAGTCCCAACTAATGAAAAACTGTTTTTT.

The chain is built from TRBV29-1 and TRBJ2-2; weak D call: TRBD1 (6 bases). Germline V gene sequence: CDR1 SQVTM, CDR2 ANQGSEA. The CDR3 consists of 13 residues. Trimming took 7 bases from V and 4 from J, leaving 13 bases between them. This CDR3 reads CSGGHLTTGELFF. CDR3 nucleotides: TGCAGCGGGGGACATCTTACCACCGGGGAGCTGTTTTTT.

The chain couples TRBV3-1 (or the pseudogene TRBV3-2) to TRBJ2-7, with D uncertain. Germline CDR1 reads LGHDT; CDR2 reads YNNKEL (reference sequence). The CDR3 consists of 12 residues. Trimming stripped 4 bases from V and 10 bases from J, with 14 bases between. The CDR3, as DNA: TGTGCCAGCAGCCTGCCTGGTACGGATCAGTACTTC. It translates to CASSLPGTDQYF.

V and J are TRBV18 and TRBJ1-1, with TRBD1 identical over 7 bases. This CDR3 has 15 residues. Germline-derived CDR1 and CDR2 are KGHSH and LQKENI. Unmatched junction bases numbered 15, after V lost 3 bases and J lost 11 bases. This CDR3 reads CASSPLGTDTPGAFF. CDR3 DNA sequence: TGTGCCAGCTCACCGCTTGGGACAGACACCCCAGGGGCTTTCTTT.

The rearrangement links TRBV12-3 or TRBV12-4 to TRBJ2-3; no firm D call. V gave up 1 base and J gave up 4 bases, with 6 bases separating them. The CDR3 length is 13 residues. CDR3 in amino acids: CASSLDIADTQYF. In DNA form, the CDR3 reads TGTGCCAGCAGTTTAGACATAGCAGATACGCAGTATTTT.

The V and J genes are TRBV7-8 and TRBJ2-3, with a tentative D call TRBD2 (5 bases). The V gene's germline CDR1 is SGHVS and CDR2 FQNEAQ. The ends were cut back, 4 bases at V and 1 base at J, with 9 bases in the middle. CDR3 length equals 14 residues. The CDR3 loop is CASSSLGGTDTQYF. The CDR3 nucleotides read TGTGCCAGCAGCTCCCTCGGGGGCACAGATACGCAGTATTTT.

The J gene is TRBJ2-7, the V gene TRBV6-4; 10 bases match TRBD2. Germline V gene lookup returns CDR1 MRHNA and CDR2 SNTAGT. The V gene end was trimmed by 6 bases and the J gene end by 6 bases; junction bases not matched to a gene: 11. This CDR3 has 15 residues. As DNA, the CDR3 is TGTGCCAGCAGCAAGGGAGCGGGAGGGCAACCCGAGCAGTACTTC. Protein: CASSKGAGGQPEQYF.

V and J are TRBV12-3 or TRBV12-4 and TRBJ1-5; D unresolved. The CDR3 sequence is 13 residues long. The germline V and J ends were trimmed by 5 bases and 3 bases, with 8 bases remaining between them. In DNA, the CDR3 is TGTGCCAGCAGTATTAACATCAATCAGCCCCAGCATTTT. Its protein product is CASSININQPQHF.

This clone was picked up many times. The gene calls are TRBV19 and TRBJ1-1, with TRBD1 identical over 7 bases. This CDR3 spans 16 amino acids. Trimming at V came to 4 bases and at J to 5 bases, leaving 13 bases not matched to a gene. Germline assignment: CDR1 LNHDA and CDR2 SQIVND (reference sequence). In DNA, the CDR3 is TGTGCCAGTAGTAGCCGGACAGGCCCAAGGGGGACTGAAGCTTTCTTT. Protein: CASSSRTGPRGTEAFF.

This chain uses TRBV7-9 with TRBJ1-1; 7 bases are shared with TRBD1. Germline trimming cut 2 bases from V and 5 bases from J; bases unmatched to any gene: 8. Germline values: CDR1 SEHNR, CDR2 FQNEAQ (reference sequence). CDR3 size: 15 residues. The CDR3 nucleotides are TGTGCCAGCAGCTTAATCTCAGGGGGATGGACTGAAGCTTTCTTT. This translates into CASSLISGGWTEAFF.

V and J are TRBV6-2 or TRBV6-3 and TRBJ1-6; D remains unclear. This CDR3 is 14 amino acids long. Trimming removed 4 bases at V and 0 bases at J, with 4 bases between. Germline V gives CDR1 MNHEY, CDR2 SVGEGT. The CDR3 loop is CASSWSSYNSPLHF. As DNA, the CDR3 is TGTGCCAGCAGTTGGAGCTCCTATAATTCACCCCTCCACTTT.